A single TCR beta chain is shown here with its context. This record belongs to a study of blood T cell repertoires in COVID-19. Overall study context: Samples representing acute and convalescent COVID-19 were sourced from the United States, Italy and Spain.

V lost 4 bases, J lost 5 bases, and 14 bases stayed unmatched. Germline CDR1 reads SNHLY; CDR2 reads FYNNEI. The length of the CDR3 is 16 residues. While infection was still active, Seattle patients were enrolled and then followed longitudinally. Authors' data handling: Amplification of reference gene primers was used by the study to estimate nucleated cell counts. The table came from immunoSEQ multiplex PCR; TCRdb's copy has only in-frame clones and leaves some out. V and J calls and clone size follow that table, whereas D and trimming were derived from the DNA. The data contain about 160,000 clones, 79% of them singletons.

The TCR was taken from a woman between 55 and 75 years old with COVID-19, enrolled during active disease. Sequencing used peripheral blood. V usage is TRBV2 and J usage is TRBJ2-7; 7 nucleotides agree with TRBD2. The CDR3, as DNA: TGTGCCAGCAGTGTTCCAAGGGGAGGGCTGGAGAACGAGCAGTACTTC. It encodes CASSVPRGGLENEQYF.